This T cell receptor beta chain was retrieved from a study of T cells in Graves' hyperthyroidism and ophthalmopathy. Study findings and constraints: The model foresaw ophthalmopathy a median roughly 6.5 months prior to onset.

The PBMCs were taken from approximately 9.7 ml of fresh peripheral blood. Between the trimmed V and J ends, which lost 2 bases and 0 bases, there was a span of 5 bases. This CDR3 region has 14 residues. The germline CDR1 and CDR2 sequences are SGHRS and YFSETQ. This clonotype was picked up a small number of times. Its antigen is not known. RNA transcripts gave rise to amplified TCR beta CDR3 regions. The TCR CDR3 first-round RT-PCR relied on the HTBI primer set. TCRdb redid the calling of the multiplex PCR reads with MiXCR, one entry per CDR3 protein. The sample gives hundreds of thousands of distinct CDR3 sequences, around 39% of which show up once; approximately 8.7% is in the top ten.

The V call is TRBV5-1, the J call TRBJ1-4; unclear D gene. The source material was blood. The clonotype originates from a young man with Graves' hyperthyroidism. The CDR3 spells CASSFATTNEKLFF. CDR3 sequence (DNA): TGCGCCAGCAGCTTCGCAACAACTAATGAAAAACTGTTTTTT.